This TCR beta chain is from a study of cytomegalovirus exposure and HLA in healthy donors. Regarding the study as a whole: Sequencing probably produced one cluster of sequence variants that were highly shared.

Concerning this clone itself: Its antigen is as yet unknown.

The PCR made use of 60 Vbeta and 13 Jbeta primers. Sequencing used immunoSEQ multiplex PCR; TCRdb keeps in-frame clones, though not all of them. This sample has more than 150,000 clones, with about 80% found just once. This CDR3 has 15 amino acids. V was shortened by 1 base and J by 7 bases, with 14 bases between the two germline ends. Germline loops: CDR1 SGHVS, CDR2 FNYEAQ. The chain uses TRBV7-6 and TRBJ2-1; TRBD2 is a possible D gene (5 bases). The sample was PBMCs. This receptor was obtained from a middle-aged man in good health and CMV-seronegative. CDR3 region: CASSLEYLPGNEQFF. As DNA, the CDR3 is TGTGCCAGCAGCTTAGAATACCTTCCGGGGAATGAGCAGTTCTTC.